The 21 T cell receptor beta chains below come from one sample, sequenced in a study of T cells in Graves' hyperthyroidism and ophthalmopathy. From RNA transcripts, TCR beta CDR3 regions were amplified. RT-PCR in the first round (using the HTBI primer set) targeted the TCR CDR3. One entry per CDR3 protein results from TCRdb running MiXCR on the multiplex PCR reads. The sample holds 480,000 or so distinct CDR3 sequences, approximately 49% seen once. The sequencing sample was made of peripheral blood or thyroid tissue (not recorded which). Receptor source: an adult woman with Graves' disease, either hyperthyroidism or ophthalmopathy (not recorded which).

This clonotype was recorded only once. The rearrangement uses TRBV6-1 and TRBJ1-1, with D hard to call. CDR1 is MNHNS and CDR2 is SASEGT in the germline V gene. The CDR3 has 15 amino acids. Deletions cut 8 bases from V and 2 bases from J, with 18 bases between. The CDR3 coding sequence is TGTGCCAGCTTCTCCCCGAACAAAGCAAACACTGAAGCTTTCTTT. Its protein product is CASFSPNKANTEAFF.

The DNA of the CDR3 is TGTGCCACCAGTGCCGGGACAGACACTGAAGCTTTCTTT. Protein: CATSAGTDTEAFF. V is TRBV24-1 and J is TRBJ1-1, with 7 bases lining up with TRBD1. Germline CDR1 KGHDR, CDR2 SFDVKD. V dropped 5 bases and J dropped 3; count of bases not matched to a gene: 2. CDR3 size: 13 residues.

This clonotype was seen a few times. The rearrangement uses TRBV2 and TRBJ1-5; D perhaps matches TRBD1 (6 bases). Per germline, CDR1 SNHLY and CDR2 FYNNEI. CDR3 length: 13 residues. Trimming stripped 4 bases from V and 6 bases from J, with 10 bases between. CDR3 loop: CASSGLQGQPQHF. The CDR3 nucleotides read TGTGCCAGCAGTGGTCTACAGGGTCAGCCCCAGCATTTT.

At least ten counts were recorded for this clonotype. The V call is TRBV6-1, the J call TRBJ2-7; D ambiguous. In germline, CDR1 is MNHNS, CDR2 SASEGT. Trimming took off 6 bases at V and 5 bases at J, with 14 bases between the two ends. This CDR3 is 13 amino acids long. CDR3 sequence (DNA): TGTGCCAGCAGAAGATCTTGGAAAGACGAGCAGTACTTC. Translating gives CASRRSWKDEQYF.

The CDR3 loop reads CASSESRSYEQYF. CDR3 DNA: TGCGCCAGCAGTGAGTCGCGAAGCTACGAGCAGTACTTC. The chain couples TRBV10-2 to TRBJ2-7; the D is unclear. The CDR3 extends over 13 amino acids. V lost 0 bases to trimming and J lost 3 bases, with 6 bases between them. The germline CDR1 and CDR2 sequences are WSHSY and SAAADI.

V usage is TRBV2 and J usage is TRBJ1-2; D gene uncertain. The CDR3 extends over 15 amino acids. V lost 6 bases, J lost 4 bases, and 18 bases lay in between. The germline gives CDR1 SNHLY, CDR2 FYNNEI. The CDR3 here is CASRGLQPRGYGYTF. The CDR3 DNA follows: TGTGCCAGCAGGGGATTACAGCCTCGAGGCTATGGCTACACCTTC.

Ten or more counts support this clonotype. The V gene is TRBV7-2, the J gene TRBJ2-7; 9 nucleotides match TRBD2. Germline values: CDR1 SGHTA, CDR2 FQGNSA. The CDR3 runs 15 residues. V was clipped by 4 bases and J by 2 bases; unmatched bases: 6. The DNA for the CDR3 is TGTGCCAGCAGCTCGACTAGCGGAGCCACCTACGAGCAGTACTTC. Translation gives CASSSTSGATYEQYF.

This clonotype showed up many times. CDR3: CASTRGNNQPQHF. The CDR3 nucleotides are TGTGCCAGCACCAGGGGGAATAATCAGCCCCAGCATTTT. V and J are TRBV28 and TRBJ1-5; 7 bases map to TRBD1. Trimming at V came to 7 bases and at J to 4 bases, leaving 4 bases not matched to a gene. The CDR3 runs 13 residues. Germline CDR1 and CDR2: MDHEN and SYDVKM.

As regards this clonotype: A junction boundary mismatches the germline segment, possibly from a read error. The chain joins TRBV10-2 to TRBJ2-7, with 7 bases lining up with TRBD2. Germline values: CDR1 WSHSY, CDR2 SAAADI. The CDR3 contains 14 residues. This chain's CDR3 is CASSPSGGRNEQYF. DNA for the CDR3: TGTGCCAGCAGCCCCTCCGGGGGGAGAAACGAGCAGTACTTC.

V is TRBV7-2 and J is TRBJ2-7; the D gene is possibly TRBD1 (6 bases). The ends were cut back, 2 bases at V and 7 bases at J, with 15 bases in the middle. From germline, CDR1 is SGHTA and CDR2 FQGNSA. The CDR3 has 14 residues. The CDR3 region is CASSLPGTSGEQYF. The CDR3 DNA follows: TGTGCCAGCAGCTTACCCGGGACATCGGGGGAGCAGTACTTC.

The sample holds a few counts of this clonotype. The rearrangement links TRBV29-1 to TRBJ2-5; a weak D match, TRBD1 (6 bases). CDR1 SQVTM and CDR2 ANQGSEA come from the germline V gene. This CDR3 has 11 amino acids. The ends were cut back, 5 bases at V and 2 bases at J, with 6 bases in the middle. CDR3 region: CSVQGQETQYF. The CDR3 DNA is TGCAGCGTTCAGGGGCAAGAGACCCAGTACTTC.

This clonotype was picked up many times. J is TRBJ1-1 and V is TRBV15; TRBD1 might be the D (5 bases). V was clipped by 2 bases and J by 11 bases, with 15 bases between them. The CDR3 has 13 residues. Germline loops: CDR1 LNHNV, CDR2 YYDKDF (reference sequence). In DNA form, the CDR3 reads TGTGCCACCAGCAGAAGCAGGGACGGCGAGGCTTTCTTT. It is translated as CATSRSRDGEAFF.

This CDR3 is CASSYRGPGIYGYTF. CDR3 coding DNA: TGTGCCAGCAGTTACAGGGGGCCGGGGATCTATGGCTACACCTTC. The chain is built from TRBV7-9 and TRBJ1-2, with 9 bases fitting TRBD1. This CDR3 is built from 15 residues. The germline V gene encodes CDR1 SEHNR and CDR2 FQNEAQ (reference sequence). Losses at the gene ends were 6 bases for V and 4 bases for J; bases not matched to a gene: 9.

In its sample, this clonotype was seen many times. The rearrangement uses TRBV20-1 and TRBJ2-2; D is perhaps TRBD2 (6 bases). Trimming pared 6 bases from V and 5 bases from J, leaving 19 bases between. The CDR3 has 15 residues. Germline values: CDR1 DFQATT, CDR2 SNEGSKA (reference sequence). This CDR3 is CSARRELVETGELFF. CDR3 nucleotides: TGCAGTGCCCGACGGGAGTTGGTTGAAACCGGGGAGCTGTTTTTT.

This clonotype was recorded many times. The chain is built from TRBV29-1 and TRBJ2-5; tentatively, D is TRBD2 (6 bases). Trimming shortened V by 6 bases and J by 5 bases, and 16 bases separated the two germline ends. CDR1 and CDR2 from the germline V gene are SQVTM and ANQGSEA. The CDR3 has 13 residues. CDR3 DNA: TGCAGCGTCTCGCCAGCGGGCCTCGAGACCCAGTACTTC. Translation gives CSVSPAGLETQYF.

Of note for this clonotype: At one of its ends the junction is not consistent with the germline gene, which may arise from a read error. The chain employs TRBV10-2 and TRBJ1-2, with 10 bases aligning to TRBD1. Germline V gene lookup returns CDR1 WSHSY and CDR2 SAAADI. The CDR3 runs 16 residues. The CDR3 is CASSPQGTGVNYGYTF. The CDR3 nucleotides read TGTGCCAGCAGCCCTCAAGGGACAGGGGTTAACTATGGCTACACCTTC.

This clonotype has ten or more counts. This chain joins TRBV20-1 and TRBJ1-1; D uncertain. The CDR3 runs 14 residues. CDR1 DFQATT and CDR2 SNEGSKA come from the germline V gene (reference sequence). The ends were cut back, 6 bases at V and 6 bases at J, with 20 bases in the middle. The CDR3 reads CSADEDRVLAEAFF. DNA of the CDR3: TGCAGTGCGGACGAGGATCGGGTATTGGCTGAAGCTTTCTTT.

This clonotype was seen at least ten times. This chain links TRBV20-1 with TRBJ2-2; D uncertain. Germline V gene lookup returns CDR1 DFQATT and CDR2 SNEGSKA (reference sequence). This CDR3 is built from 12 residues. V lost 7 bases and J lost 7, with 13 bases in between. The CDR3: CSGAWAGGELFF. Written as DNA, the CDR3 is TGCAGTGGAGCCTGGGCTGGCGGGGAGCTGTTTTTT.

The chain has TRBV9 and TRBJ2-7, with 11 bases identical to TRBD2. The germline gives CDR1 SGDLS, CDR2 YYNGEE. This CDR3 has 15 amino acids. V was pared by 2 bases and J by 4 bases, with 5 bases of the junction left unmatched. CDR3 nucleotides: TGTGCCAGCAGCGTCGCGGCTAGCGGGAGGTACGAGCAGTACTTC. Translation gives CASSVAASGRYEQYF.

This clonotype was observed at least ten times. The V gene is TRBV20-1, the J gene TRBJ1-3, with TRBD1 matching 10 bases. After removal of 4 bases from V and 0 bases from J, the junction contained 9 bases not matched to a gene. Germline V gene lookup returns CDR1 DFQATT and CDR2 SNEGSKA (reference sequence). The CDR3 contains 17 residues. CDR3 in amino acids: CSATRDRGRSSGNTIYF. CDR3 nucleotides: TGCAGTGCTACCCGGGACAGGGGTCGAAGCTCTGGAAACACCATATATTTT.

In its sample, this clonotype was seen many times. The genes are TRBV7-6 and TRBJ1-4, with D possibly TRBD1 on 5 matching bases. Germline V gene lookup returns CDR1 SGHVS and CDR2 FNYEAQ. The CDR3 loop spans 16 amino acids. V dropped 5 bases and J dropped 0 bases, with 13 bases sitting between them. The CDR3 DNA sequence: TGTGCCAGCAGCGAGGGACGTGGGGCAACTAATGAAAAACTGTTTTTT. Its protein is CASSEGRGATNEKLFF. Full variable domain (remainder filled in from reference TRBV7-6 and TRBJ1-4): GAGVSQSPRYKVTKRGQDVALRCDPISGHVSLYWYRQALGQGPEFLTYFNYEAQQDKSGLPNDRFSAERPEGSISTLTIQRTEQRDSAMYRCASSEGRGATNEKLFFGSGTQLSVL.